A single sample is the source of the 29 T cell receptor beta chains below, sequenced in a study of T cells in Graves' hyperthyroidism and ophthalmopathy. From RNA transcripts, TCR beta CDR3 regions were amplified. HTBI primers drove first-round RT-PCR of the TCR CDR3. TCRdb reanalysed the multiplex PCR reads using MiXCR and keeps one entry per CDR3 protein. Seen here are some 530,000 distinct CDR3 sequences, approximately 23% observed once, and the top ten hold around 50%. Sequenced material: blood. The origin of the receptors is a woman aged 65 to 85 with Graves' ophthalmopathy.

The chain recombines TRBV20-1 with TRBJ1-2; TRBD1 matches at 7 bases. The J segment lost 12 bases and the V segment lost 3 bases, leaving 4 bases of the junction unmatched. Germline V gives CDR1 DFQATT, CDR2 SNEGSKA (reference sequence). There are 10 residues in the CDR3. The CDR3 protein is CSASWDSHTF. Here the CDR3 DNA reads TGCAGTGCTAGTTGGGACAGTCACACCTTC.

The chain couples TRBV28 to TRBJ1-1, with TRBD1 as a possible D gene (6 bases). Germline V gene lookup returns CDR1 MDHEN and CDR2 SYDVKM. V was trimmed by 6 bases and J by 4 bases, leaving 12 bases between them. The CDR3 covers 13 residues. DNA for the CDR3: TGTGCCAGCAGACAAACAGGGCGCACTGAAGCTTTCTTT. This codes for CASRQTGRTEAFF. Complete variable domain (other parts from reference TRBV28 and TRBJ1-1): DVKVTQSSRYLVKRTGEKVFLECVQDMDHENMFWYRQDPGLGLRLIYFSYDVKMKEKGDIPEGYSVSREKKERFSLILESASTNQTSMYLCASRQTGRTEAFFGQGTRLTVV.

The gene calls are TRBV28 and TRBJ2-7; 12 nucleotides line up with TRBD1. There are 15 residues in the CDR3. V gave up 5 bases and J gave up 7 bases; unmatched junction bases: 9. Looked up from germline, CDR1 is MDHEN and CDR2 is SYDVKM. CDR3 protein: CASSATGQGAREQYF. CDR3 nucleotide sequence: TGTGCCAGCAGTGCAACGGGACAGGGGGCTAGGGAGCAGTACTTC. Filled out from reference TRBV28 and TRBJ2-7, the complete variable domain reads DVKVTQSSRYLVKRTGEKVFLECVQDMDHENMFWYRQDPGLGLRLIYFSYDVKMKEKGDIPEGYSVSREKKERFSLILESASTNQTSMYLCASSATGQGAREQYFGPGTRLTVT.

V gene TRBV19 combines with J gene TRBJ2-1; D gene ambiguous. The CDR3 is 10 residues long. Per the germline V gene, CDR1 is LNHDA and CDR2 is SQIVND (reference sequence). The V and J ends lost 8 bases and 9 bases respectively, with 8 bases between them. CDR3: CASGMFEQFF. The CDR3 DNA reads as TGTGCCAGTGGAATGTTTGAGCAGTTCTTC.

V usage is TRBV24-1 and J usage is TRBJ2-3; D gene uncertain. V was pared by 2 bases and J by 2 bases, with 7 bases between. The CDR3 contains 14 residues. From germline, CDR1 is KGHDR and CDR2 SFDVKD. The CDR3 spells CATSDSPDTDTQYF. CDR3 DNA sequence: TGTGCCACCAGTGATTCCCCCGACACAGATACGCAGTATTTT.

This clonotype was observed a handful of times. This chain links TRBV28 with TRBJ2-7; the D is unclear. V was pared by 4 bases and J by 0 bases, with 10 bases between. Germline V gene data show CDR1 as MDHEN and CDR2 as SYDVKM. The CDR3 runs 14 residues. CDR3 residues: CASSSDGRSYEQYF. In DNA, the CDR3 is TGTGCCAGCAGTTCGGACGGCCGCTCCTACGAGCAGTACTTC.

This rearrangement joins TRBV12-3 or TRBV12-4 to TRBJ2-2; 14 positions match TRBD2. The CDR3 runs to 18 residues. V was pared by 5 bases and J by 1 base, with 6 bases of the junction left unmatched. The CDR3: CASSRGLAGVRNTGELFF. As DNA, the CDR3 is TGTGCCAGCAGTAGGGGACTAGCGGGAGTTCGGAACACCGGGGAGCTGTTTTTT.

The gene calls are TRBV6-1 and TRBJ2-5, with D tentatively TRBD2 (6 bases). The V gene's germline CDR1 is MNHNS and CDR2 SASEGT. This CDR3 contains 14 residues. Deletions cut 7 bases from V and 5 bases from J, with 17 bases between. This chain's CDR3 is CASTPSGRLETQYF. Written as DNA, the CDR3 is TGTGCCAGCACCCCTAGTGGGAGGTTGGAGACCCAGTACTTC.

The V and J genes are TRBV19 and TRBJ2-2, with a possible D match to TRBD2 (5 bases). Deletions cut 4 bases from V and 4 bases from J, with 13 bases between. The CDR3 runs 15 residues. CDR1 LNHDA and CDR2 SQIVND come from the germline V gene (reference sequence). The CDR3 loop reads CASSRNSDSTGELFF. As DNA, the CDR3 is TGTGCCAGTAGTAGGAATAGCGATTCCACCGGGGAGCTGTTTTTT.

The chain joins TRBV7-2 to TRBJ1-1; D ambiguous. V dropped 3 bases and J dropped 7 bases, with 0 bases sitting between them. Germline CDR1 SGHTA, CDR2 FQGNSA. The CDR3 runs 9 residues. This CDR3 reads CASSFEAFF. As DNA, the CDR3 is TGTGCCAGCAGCTTTGAAGCTTTCTTT.

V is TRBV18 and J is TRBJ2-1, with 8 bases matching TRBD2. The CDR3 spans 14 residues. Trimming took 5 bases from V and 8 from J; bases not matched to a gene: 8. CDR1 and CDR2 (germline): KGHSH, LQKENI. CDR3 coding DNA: TGTGCCAGCTCAAAGCGGGAGTTAAAAGATGAGCAGTTCTTC. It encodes CASSKRELKDEQFF.

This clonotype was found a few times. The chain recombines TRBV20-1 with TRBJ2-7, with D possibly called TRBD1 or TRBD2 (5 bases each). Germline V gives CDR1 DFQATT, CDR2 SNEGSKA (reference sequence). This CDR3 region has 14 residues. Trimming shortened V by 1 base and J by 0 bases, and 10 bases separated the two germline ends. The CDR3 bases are TGCAGTGCTAGAGGAGGGGCTAGCTCCTACGAGCAGTACTTC. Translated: CSARGGASSYEQYF.

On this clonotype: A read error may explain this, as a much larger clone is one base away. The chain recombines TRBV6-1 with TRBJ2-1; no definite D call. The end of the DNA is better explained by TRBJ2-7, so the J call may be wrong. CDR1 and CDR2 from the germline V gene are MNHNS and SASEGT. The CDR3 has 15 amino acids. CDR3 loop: CASSEAGSRYNEQYF. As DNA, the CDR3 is TGTGCCAGCAGTGAAGCGGGTAGTCGCTACAATGAGCAGTACTTC.

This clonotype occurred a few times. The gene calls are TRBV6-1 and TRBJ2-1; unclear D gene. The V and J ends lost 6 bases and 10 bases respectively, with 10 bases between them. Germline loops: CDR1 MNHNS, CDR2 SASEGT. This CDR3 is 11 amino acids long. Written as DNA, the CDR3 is TGTGCCAGCAGCCCACGCCGGGAGCAGTTCTTC. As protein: CASSPRREQFF.

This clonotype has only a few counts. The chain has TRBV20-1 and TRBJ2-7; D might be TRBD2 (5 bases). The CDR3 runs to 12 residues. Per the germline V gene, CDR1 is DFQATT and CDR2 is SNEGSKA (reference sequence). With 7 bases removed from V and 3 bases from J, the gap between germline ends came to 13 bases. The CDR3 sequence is CSVRGRSYEQYF. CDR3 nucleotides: TGCAGTGTCAGAGGGCGGAGCTACGAGCAGTACTTC.

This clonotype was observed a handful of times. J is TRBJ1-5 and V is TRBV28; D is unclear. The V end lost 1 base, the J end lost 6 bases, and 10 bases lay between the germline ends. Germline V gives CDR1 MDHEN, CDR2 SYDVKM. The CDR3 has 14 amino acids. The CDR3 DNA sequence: TGTGCCAGCAGTTTATTTGCGGCATCTCAGCCCCAGCATTTT. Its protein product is CASSLFAASQPQHF.

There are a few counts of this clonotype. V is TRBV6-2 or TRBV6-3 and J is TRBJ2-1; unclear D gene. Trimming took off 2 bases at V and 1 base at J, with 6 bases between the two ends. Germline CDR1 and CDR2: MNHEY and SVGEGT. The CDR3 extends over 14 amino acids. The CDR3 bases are TGTGCCAGCAGTTACAAAAGGTCCTACAATGAGCAGTTCTTC. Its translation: CASSYKRSYNEQFF.

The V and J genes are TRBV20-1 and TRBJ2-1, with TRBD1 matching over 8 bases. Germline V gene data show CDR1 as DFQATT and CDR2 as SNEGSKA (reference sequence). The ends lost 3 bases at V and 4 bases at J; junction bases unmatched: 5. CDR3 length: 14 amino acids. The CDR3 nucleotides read TGCAGTGCTAGTTGGGACAGGACTTACAATGAGCAGTTCTTC. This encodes CSASWDRTYNEQFF.

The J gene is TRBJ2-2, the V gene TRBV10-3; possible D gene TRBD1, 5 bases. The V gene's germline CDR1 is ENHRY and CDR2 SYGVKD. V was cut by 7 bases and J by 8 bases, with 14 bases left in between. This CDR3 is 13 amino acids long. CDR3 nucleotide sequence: TGTGCCATCACTGGGCAGGCAGGGGGGGAGCTGTTTTTT. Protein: CAITGQAGGELFF.

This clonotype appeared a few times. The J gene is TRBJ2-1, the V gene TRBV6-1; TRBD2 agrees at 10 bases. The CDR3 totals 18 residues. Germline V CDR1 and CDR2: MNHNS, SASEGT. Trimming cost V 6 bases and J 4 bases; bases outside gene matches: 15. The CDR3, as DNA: TGTGCCAGCAGGGGGCTAGCGGGAGTTGGCCAGAGATACAATGAGCAGTTCTTC. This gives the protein CASRGLAGVGQRYNEQFF.

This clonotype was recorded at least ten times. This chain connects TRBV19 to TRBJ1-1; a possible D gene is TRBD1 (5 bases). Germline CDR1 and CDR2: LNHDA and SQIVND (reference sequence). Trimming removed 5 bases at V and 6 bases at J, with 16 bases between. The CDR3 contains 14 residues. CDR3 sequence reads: CASSFGTGGAEAFF. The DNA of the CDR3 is TGTGCCAGTAGTTTCGGGACGGGGGGAGCTGAAGCTTTCTTT. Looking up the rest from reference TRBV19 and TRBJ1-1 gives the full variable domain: DGGITQSPKYLFRKEGQNVTLSCEQNLNHDAMYWYRQDPGQGLRLIYYSQIVNDFQKGDIAEGYSVSREKKESFPLTVTSAQKNPTAFYLCASSFGTGGAEAFFGQGTRLTVV.

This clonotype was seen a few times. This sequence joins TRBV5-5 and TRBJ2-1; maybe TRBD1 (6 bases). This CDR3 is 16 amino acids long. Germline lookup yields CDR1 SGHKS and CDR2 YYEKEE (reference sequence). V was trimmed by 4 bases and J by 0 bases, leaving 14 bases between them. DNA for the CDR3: TGTGCCAGCAGCCCAAAAACAGGGAACTCCTACAATGAGCAGTTCTTC. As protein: CASSPKTGNSYNEQFF.

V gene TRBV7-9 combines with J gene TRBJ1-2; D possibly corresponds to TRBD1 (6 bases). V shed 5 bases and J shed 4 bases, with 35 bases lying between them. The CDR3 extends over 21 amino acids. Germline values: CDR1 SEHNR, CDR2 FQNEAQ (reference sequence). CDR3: CASSPVFVTGRAGQAGYGYTF. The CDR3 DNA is TGTGCCAGCAGCCCAGTGTTTGTCACAGGGCGGGCGGGGCAGGCAGGCTATGGCTACACCTTC.

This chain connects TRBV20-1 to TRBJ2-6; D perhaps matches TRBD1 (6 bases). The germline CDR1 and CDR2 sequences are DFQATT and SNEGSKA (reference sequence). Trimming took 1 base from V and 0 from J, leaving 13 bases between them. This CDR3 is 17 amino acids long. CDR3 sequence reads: CSARGWDTYSGANVLTF. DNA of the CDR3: TGCAGTGCTAGAGGGTGGGACACCTACTCTGGGGCCAACGTCCTGACTTTC.

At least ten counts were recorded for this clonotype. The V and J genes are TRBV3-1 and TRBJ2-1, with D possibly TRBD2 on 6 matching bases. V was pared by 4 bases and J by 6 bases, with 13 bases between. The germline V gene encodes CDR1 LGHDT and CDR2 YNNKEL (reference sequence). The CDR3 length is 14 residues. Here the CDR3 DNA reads TGTGCCAGCAGCCTTAGCGGAGCAGGCAATGAGCAGTTCTTC. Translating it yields CASSLSGAGNEQFF.

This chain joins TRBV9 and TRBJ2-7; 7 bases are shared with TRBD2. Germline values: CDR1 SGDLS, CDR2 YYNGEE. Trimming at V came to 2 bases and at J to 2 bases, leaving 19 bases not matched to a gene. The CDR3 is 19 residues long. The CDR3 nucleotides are TGTGCCAGCAGCGTTAGATCCCCCCTAGCGGCCCCCAAAGCCTACGAGCAGTACTTC. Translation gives CASSVRSPLAAPKAYEQYF. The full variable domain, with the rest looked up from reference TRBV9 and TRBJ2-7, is DSGVTQTPKHLITATGQRVTLRCSPRSGDLSVYWYQQSLDQGLQFLIQYYNGEERAKGNILERFSAQQFPDLHSELNLSSLELGDSALYFCASSVRSPLAAPKAYEQYFGPGTRLTVT.

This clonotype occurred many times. CDR3 amino acids: CASSLGVITDTQYF. DNA of the CDR3: TGTGCCAGCAGTTTAGGGGTAATCACAGATACGCAGTATTTT. The V call is TRBV12-3 or TRBV12-4, the J call TRBJ2-3, with D uncertain. Trimming took 1 base from V and 2 from J, leaving 7 bases between them. This CDR3 spans 14 amino acids.

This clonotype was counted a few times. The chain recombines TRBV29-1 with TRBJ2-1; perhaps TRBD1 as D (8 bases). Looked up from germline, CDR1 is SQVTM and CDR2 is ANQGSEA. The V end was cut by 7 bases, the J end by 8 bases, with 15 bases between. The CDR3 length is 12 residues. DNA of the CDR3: TGCAGCGCTCGGACAGGGAGGGATGAGCAGTTCTTC. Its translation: CSARTGRDEQFF.

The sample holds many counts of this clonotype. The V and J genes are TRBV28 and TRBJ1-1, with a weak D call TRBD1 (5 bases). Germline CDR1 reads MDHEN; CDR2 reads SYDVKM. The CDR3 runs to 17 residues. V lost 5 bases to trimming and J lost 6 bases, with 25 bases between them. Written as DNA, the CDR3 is TGTGCCAGCAGTCCCGGGGGACTAGGGTCGGGCAGCGCTGAAGCTTTCTTT. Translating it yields CASSPGGLGSGSAEAFF.